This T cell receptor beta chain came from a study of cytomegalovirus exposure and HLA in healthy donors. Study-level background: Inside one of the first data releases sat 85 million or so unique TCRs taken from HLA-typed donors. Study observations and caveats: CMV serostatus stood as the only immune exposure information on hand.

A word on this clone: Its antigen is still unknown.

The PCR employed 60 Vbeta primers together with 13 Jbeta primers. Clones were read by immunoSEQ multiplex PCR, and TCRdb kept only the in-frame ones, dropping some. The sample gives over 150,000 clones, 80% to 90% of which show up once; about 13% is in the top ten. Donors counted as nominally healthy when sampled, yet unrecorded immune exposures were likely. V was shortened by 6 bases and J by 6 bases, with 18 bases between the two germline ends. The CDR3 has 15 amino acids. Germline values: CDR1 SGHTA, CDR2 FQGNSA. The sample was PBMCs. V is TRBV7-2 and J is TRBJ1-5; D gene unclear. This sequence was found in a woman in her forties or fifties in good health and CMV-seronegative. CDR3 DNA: TGTGCCAGCAGTAGCGACCGGCGTCAAGGTCAGCCCCAGCATTTT. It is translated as CASSSDRRQGQPQHF.